This T cell receptor beta chain was retrieved from a study of T cell responses to AZD1222 COVID-19 vaccine. The protocol was immunoSEQ multiplex PCR, while the TCRdb copy is restricted to in-frame clones and leaves out a portion. The data hold approximately 170,000 clones, with approximately 93% observed a single time. The V gene end was trimmed by 7 bases and the J gene end by 8 bases; junction bases not matched to a gene: 7. CDR3 length: 12 residues. The specimen was peripheral blood, collected on day 0 of AZD1222 vaccination. The chain carries TRBV12-3 or TRBV12-4 and TRBJ1-2, with 7 positions matching TRBD1. The receptor's source is an adult in good health. CDR3 sequence reads: CASTRDSGGYTF. The CDR3 coding sequence is TGTGCCAGCACCCGGGACAGCGGGGGCTACACCTTC.